The next 32 T cell receptor beta chains were all read from a single sample in a study of blood T cell repertoires in COVID-19 (dated by TCRdb to about 2020). Libraries were prepared through the immunoSEQ multiplex PCR assay. Drawn from immuneACCESS, this table holds only the in-frame rearrangements with V and J called that TCRdb kept. Clones are partly lost; checked studies trace under half to an unresolved V gene and leave the rest unexplained. The sample table lists roughly 73,000 clones, roughly four fifths of them with a count of one. Jointly, the top ten make up around a fifth of the sample. Specimen: peripheral blood. These receptors were collected from a man aged 65-85 years with acute or convalescent COVID-19.

This clone has only a few counts. This chain connects TRBV7-2 to TRBJ1-1; D not certain. V lost 7 bases and J 1 base, leaving 4 bases between the germline ends. CDR1 is SGHTA and CDR2 is FQGNSA in the germline V gene. This CDR3 contains 11 residues. For the CDR3, the DNA is TGTGCCAGCAATAGGAACACTGAAGCTTTCTTT. Protein: CASNRNTEAFF.

This clone was seen a single time. The chain links TRBV9 to TRBJ2-7, with D perhaps matching TRBD2 (6 bases). Trimming stripped 0 bases from V and 3 bases from J, with 10 bases between. Germline V gene lookup returns CDR1 SGDLS and CDR2 YYNGEE. The CDR3 spans 14 residues. The CDR3 loop reads CASSVGGGNYEQYF. Written as DNA, the CDR3 is TGTGCCAGCAGCGTAGGTGGGGGGAACTACGAGCAGTACTTC.

The chain couples TRBV10-3 to TRBJ1-3; 8 bases line up with TRBD1. The V gene's germline CDR1 is ENHRY and CDR2 SYGVKD. CDR3 size: 13 residues. Losses at the gene ends were 8 bases for V and 6 bases for J; bases not matched to a gene: 6. The CDR3 bases are TGTGCCATCTCCAGGGGGCAGAAAAACACCATATATTTT. Translation gives CAISRGQKNTIYF.

The chain couples TRBV11-2 to TRBJ1-1, with TRBD1 matching over 8 bases. Germline V lookup: CDR1 SGHAT, CDR2 FQNNGV. Unmatched junction bases numbered 8, after V lost 4 bases and J lost 10 bases. CDR3 size: 13 residues. CDR3 protein: CASSYGTGLRAFF. CDR3 coding DNA: TGTGCCAGCAGCTATGGGACAGGATTACGAGCTTTCTTT.

V is TRBV4-1 and J is TRBJ2-4; 9 positions match TRBD2. Germline-derived CDR1 and CDR2 are MGHRA and YSYEKL. This CDR3 has 21 residues. Losses at the gene ends were 1 base for V and 1 base for J; bases not matched to a gene: 17. The CDR3 coding sequence is TGCGCCAGCAGCCAAGCCGTAGCGGGAGTGGGGGTTAGAGAGGCCAAAAACATTCAGTACTTC. It is translated as CASSQAVAGVGVREAKNIQYF.

The rearrangement uses TRBV7-9 and TRBJ2-7, with D unclear. The V end was cut by 2 bases, the J end by 5 bases, with 7 bases between. Germline V CDR1 and CDR2: SEHNR, FQNEAQ (reference sequence). The CDR3 runs 12 residues. The CDR3 is CASSLLFDEQYF. CDR3 bases: TGTGCCAGCAGCTTATTATTTGACGAGCAGTACTTC.

The J gene is TRBJ2-3, the V gene TRBV7-2; 9 nucleotides line up with TRBD2. The germline V gene encodes CDR1 SGHTA and CDR2 FQGNSA. This CDR3 is built from 15 residues. The V segment lost 4 bases and the J segment 1 base; nucleotides outside the gene matches: 3. The CDR3: CASSSRTSGTDTQYF. The CDR3 DNA is TGTGCCAGCAGCTCCAGGACTAGCGGCACAGATACGCAGTATTTT.

The chain carries TRBV29-1 and TRBJ1-1, with 8 bases aligning to TRBD1. Germline-derived CDR1 and CDR2 are SQVTM and ANQGSEA. V dropped 3 bases and J dropped 4; count of bases not matched to a gene: 7. The CDR3 spans 14 residues. In DNA form, the CDR3 reads TGCAGCGTTGAGCCCGGGACAGGCAGCACTGAAGCTTTCTTT. As protein: CSVEPGTGSTEAFF.

The CDR3 coding sequence is TGTGCCAGCAGCTCCGGGGGGCAGATCATCAACTATGGCTACACCTTC. This gives the protein CASSSGGQIINYGYTF. The chain links TRBV7-9 to TRBJ1-2, with a possible D match to TRBD1 (6 bases). The CDR3 has 16 amino acids. Germline-derived CDR1 and CDR2 are SEHNR and FQNEAQ (reference sequence). Trimming stripped 4 bases from V and 2 bases from J, with 17 bases between.

In the case of this clone: In the same sample, other DNA sequences code for this CDR3. The chain joins TRBV28 to TRBJ1-2, with 11 bases aligning to TRBD1. Germline V gene lookup returns CDR1 MDHEN and CDR2 SYDVKM. The V gene end was trimmed by 3 bases and the J gene end by 4 bases; junction bases not matched to a gene: 1. CDR3 size: 14 residues. CDR3 loop: CASSLGQGVYGYTF. The CDR3 DNA sequence: TGTGCCAGCAGTTTGGGACAGGGGGTCTATGGCTACACCTTC.

The chain uses TRBV4-1 and TRBJ1-1; 7 bases map to TRBD1. The CDR3 runs 14 residues. V shed 6 bases and J 4 bases; nucleotides not matched to a gene: 8. CDR1 and CDR2 (germline): MGHRA, YSYEKL. The DNA for the CDR3 is TGCGCCAGCAGACCAGGGGGAGTAGGCACTGAAGCTTTCTTT. Translating gives CASRPGGVGTEAFF.

This clone has at least ten counts. The same CDR3 can be traced to other DNA sequences in this sample. The rearrangement joins TRBV7-3 to TRBJ2-1; the D is unclear. The CDR3 sequence is 15 residues long. V shed 1 base and J shed 0 bases, with 7 bases lying between them. Germline values: CDR1 SGHTA, CDR2 FQGTGA. As DNA, the CDR3 is TGTGCCAGCAGCTTAAACACCAACTCCTACAATGAGCAGTTCTTC. This sequence encodes CASSLNTNSYNEQFF.

This chain joins TRBV11-3 and TRBJ2-1; TRBD2 is a possible D gene (6 bases). The CDR3 has 14 amino acids. In germline, CDR1 is SGHNT, CDR2 YENEEA. V shed 5 bases and J shed 7 bases, with 15 bases lying between them. Written as DNA, the CDR3 is TGTGCCAGCAGCCCGGATAGCGGTCCAAATGAGCAGTTCTTC. It translates to CASSPDSGPNEQFF.

This clone was observed a single time. This chain uses TRBV7-6 with TRBJ2-3, with TRBD2 matching over 7 bases. Losses at the gene ends were 2 bases for V and 1 base for J; bases not matched to a gene: 6. CDR1 is SGHVS, CDR2 FNYEAQ, per germline. The CDR3 spans 16 residues. CDR3 in amino acids: CASSLLGLAGTDTQYF. The CDR3 DNA is TGTGCCAGCAGCTTACTGGGTCTAGCGGGCACAGATACGCAGTATTTT.

The rearrangement links TRBV19 to TRBJ1-5, with TRBD1 as a possible D gene (5 bases). The CDR3 loop spans 14 amino acids. With 8 bases removed from V and 2 bases from J, the gap between germline ends came to 13 bases. Germline values: CDR1 LNHDA, CDR2 SQIVND (reference sequence). The DNA of the CDR3 is TGTGCCAGTGGCGACCAGGGTGGCAATCAGCCCCAGCATTTT. As protein: CASGDQGGNQPQHF.

The chain has TRBV7-9 and TRBJ1-1; D possibly corresponds to TRBD1 (5 bases). V lost 1 base, J lost 4 bases, and 13 bases lay in between. The CDR3 spans 15 residues. CDR1 is SEHNR and CDR2 is FQNEAQ in the germline V gene (reference sequence). The CDR3 is CASSLGGSRGTEAFF. The DNA for the CDR3 is TGTGCCAGCAGCTTAGGGGGCTCTCGTGGCACTGAAGCTTTCTTT.

The chain joins TRBV5-6 to TRBJ2-2; 9 bases align to TRBD2. Germline V gives CDR1 SGHDT, CDR2 YYEEEE. This CDR3 has 15 residues. Losses at the gene ends were 2 bases for V and 2 bases for J; bases not matched to a gene: 1. The CDR3 DNA reads TGTGCCAGCAGCTTAGCGGGAGGAAACACCGGGGAGCTGTTTTTT. Its protein product is CASSLAGGNTGELFF.

V and J are TRBV5-1 and TRBJ1-1; a possible D gene is TRBD1 (6 bases). Germline CDR1 and CDR2: SGHRS and YFSETQ. The V end lost 0 bases, the J end lost 1 base, and 10 bases lay between the germline ends. The CDR3 has 15 amino acids. The CDR3, as DNA: TGCGCCAGCAGCTTGGGAGGGACAAGGAACACTGAAGCTTTCTTT. This translates into CASSLGGTRNTEAFF.

The chain uses TRBV15 and TRBJ2-5; the D gene is possibly TRBD2 (5 bases). V lost 0 bases and J lost 4, with 15 bases in between. CDR1 is LNHNV and CDR2 is YYDKDF in the germline V gene (reference sequence). The CDR3 sequence is 16 residues long. CDR3 bases: TGTGCCACCAGCAGAGACCTAGGTAGTCGGGGAGAGACCCAGTACTTC. It codes for CATSRDLGSRGETQYF.

This clone was counted a single time. V gene TRBV7-2 combines with J gene TRBJ2-1; D not resolved. This CDR3 comprises 15 residues. Germline values: CDR1 SGHTA, CDR2 FQGNSA. Trimming pared 11 bases from V and 8 bases from J, leaving 25 bases between. The CDR3 reads CAARGVPRSSDEQFF. In nucleotides, the CDR3 is TGTGCCGCAAGAGGTGTTCCCCGTTCCAGCGATGAGCAGTTCTTC.

V gene TRBV6-2 or TRBV6-3 combines with J gene TRBJ2-7; a possible D gene is TRBD1 (6 bases). Trimming took off 4 bases at V and 6 bases at J, with 16 bases between the two ends. The germline gives CDR1 MNHEY, CDR2 SVGEGT. The CDR3 totals 14 residues. The CDR3 region is CASSWGVGGFEQYF. In nucleotides, the CDR3 is TGTGCCAGCAGTTGGGGAGTAGGGGGATTCGAGCAGTACTTC.

This chain uses TRBV7-2 with TRBJ2-7; TRBD1 agrees at 8 bases. Germline CDR1 SGHTA, CDR2 FQGNSA. V shed 1 base and J 7 bases; nucleotides not matched to a gene: 6. This CDR3 is built from 14 residues. In nucleotides, the CDR3 is TGTGCCAGCAGCTTAGTGGACAGGGTGGGGGAGCAGTACTTC. Amino acids: CASSLVDRVGEQYF.

This chain connects TRBV7-2 to TRBJ1-2; 8 nucleotides match TRBD1. The CDR3 is 14 amino acids. The germline gives CDR1 SGHTA, CDR2 FQGNSA. After removal of 4 bases from V and 5 bases from J, the junction contained 6 bases not matched to a gene. This CDR3 reads CASSSPGQEYGYTF. DNA for the CDR3: TGTGCCAGCAGCTCACCGGGACAGGAATATGGCTACACCTTC.

The chain joins TRBV7-8 to TRBJ1-5; D not resolved. Germline-derived CDR1 and CDR2 are SGHVS and FQNEAQ. The V end was cut by 7 bases, the J end by 1 base, with 14 bases between. The CDR3 is 15 residues long. CDR3 bases: TGTGCCAGCACCCCGCGAGGCGAGAGCAATCAGCCCCAGCATTTT. Protein: CASTPRGESNQPQHF.

This clone was counted a few times. The rearrangement uses TRBV3-1 (or the pseudogene TRBV3-2) and TRBJ2-7; 8 bases agree with TRBD2. Trimming removed 5 bases from V and 3 bases from J; junction bases left unmatched: 6. CDR1 is LGHDT, CDR2 YNNKEL, per germline (reference sequence). The CDR3 consists of 14 residues. CDR3 DNA sequence: TGTGCCAGCAGCTCTAGCGGGCGCTTCTACGAGCAGTACTTC. This codes for CASSSSGRFYEQYF.

The V call is TRBV27, the J call TRBJ1-2; the D gene is possibly TRBD1 (5 bases). The CDR3 runs to 12 residues. Germline CDR1 and CDR2: MNHEY and SMNVEV (reference sequence). V was pared by 6 bases and J by 8 bases, with 13 bases between. The CDR3 here is CASREVGGGYTF. Here the CDR3 DNA reads TGTGCCAGCAGAGAGGTGGGGGGAGGCTACACCTTC.

The chain is built from TRBV6-9 and TRBJ2-7, with D maybe TRBD1 (6 bases). The CDR3 is made up of 14 amino acids. In germline, CDR1 is MNHGY, CDR2 SVAAGI. Trimming took off 3 bases at V and 1 base at J, with 10 bases between the two ends. Written as DNA, the CDR3 is TGTGCCAGCAGTTACGTAGGACAGTCCTACGAGCAGTACTTC. This gives the protein CASSYVGQSYEQYF.

This clone has just one count. The chain combines TRBV15 with TRBJ1-6, with D unclear. V was trimmed by 1 base and J by 7 bases, leaving 5 bases between them. The germline V gene has CDR1 LNHNV and CDR2 YYDKDF (reference sequence). The CDR3 is made up of 13 amino acids. The CDR3 DNA reads as TGTGCCACCAGCAGAGTTCGGAATTCACCCCTCCACTTT. Residues: CATSRVRNSPLHF.

The chain employs TRBV18 and TRBJ1-2, with D hard to call. CDR1 and CDR2 from the germline V gene are KGHSH and LQKENI. V lost 6 bases and J 0 bases, leaving 11 bases between the germline ends. This CDR3 spans 14 amino acids. The CDR3: CASSVVSANYGYTF. In DNA form, the CDR3 reads TGTGCCAGCTCGGTTGTTTCGGCTAACTATGGCTACACCTTC.

The gene calls are TRBV3-1 (or the pseudogene TRBV3-2) and TRBJ2-1; the match to TRBD2 covers 8 bases. CDR1 LGHDT and CDR2 YNNKEL come from the germline V gene (reference sequence). This CDR3 is built from 15 residues. Unmatched junction bases numbered 8, after V lost 1 base and J lost 9 bases. The DNA for the CDR3 is TGTGCCAGCAGCCAAGTCCACACTAGCGGTCTTGAGCAGTTCTTC. This gives the protein CASSQVHTSGLEQFF.

This clone occurred a few times. The chain is built from TRBV28 and TRBJ1-5; D remains ambiguous. Trimming shortened V by 7 bases and J by 0 bases, and 13 bases separated the two germline ends. The CDR3 loop spans 15 amino acids. Per germline, CDR1 MDHEN and CDR2 SYDVKM. As DNA, the CDR3 is TGTGCCAGCAATCCCCCGGGAATTAGCAATCAGCCCCAGCATTTT. Translating gives CASNPPGISNQPQHF.

The chain has TRBV3-1 (or the pseudogene TRBV3-2) and TRBJ1-3, with D tentatively TRBD1 (5 bases). The germline V and J ends were trimmed by 6 bases and 5 bases, with 11 bases remaining between them. This CDR3 is built from 13 residues. Per the germline V gene, CDR1 is LGHDT and CDR2 is YNNKEL (reference sequence). DNA of the CDR3: TGTGCCAGCAGGCCGGGGGGAAGAAACACCATATATTTT. It encodes CASRPGGRNTIYF.